The present TCR beta chain was sequenced within a study of shared clonotypes between healthy human individuals. Overall study findings and caveats: Investigators expected sequencing depth to affect clonotype sharing among donors. Blood was the sole source, and tissue repertoires probably differ.

Data came from immunoSEQ multiplex PCR; TCRdb stores just in-frame clones and leaves some out. This table holds some 470,000 clones, about 79% found once. Donors comprised only Caucasian adults living in Nashville, Tennessee. As concerns this clone: The target antigen is unknown.

The CDR3 extends over 14 amino acids. Germline V gives CDR1 MDHEN, CDR2 SYDVKM. The V end lost 3 bases, the J end lost 2 bases, and 9 bases lay between the germline ends. Sequenced sample: PBMCs. V gene TRBV28 combines with J gene TRBJ2-3; tentatively, D is TRBD1 or TRBD2 (5 bases each). This TCR was sampled from a woman aged 40 to 50 in good health. Some clones in this sample may be carry-over from other donors' samples. Here the CDR3 reads CASSLGRATDTQYF. The CDR3 DNA reads TGTGCCAGCAGTTTGGGGCGGGCCACAGATACGCAGTATTTT.